The 25 T cell receptor beta chains presented below share a single source sample, sequenced in a study of T-cell memory formation after mild COVID-19. Via MiXCR, TCRdb re-called the 5' RACE reads, giving one row per CDR3 protein. The sample gives hundreds of thousands of distinct CDR3 sequences, about 13% of which show up once; 22% is in the top ten. Sequencing was done on a sample of PBMCs or a T cell subset sorted from them (not recorded which). Receptor source: a man aged 18 to 29 who had mild COVID-19 (a few samples of this study predate the infection). Cell type and time point are not known.

The gene calls are TRBV7-2 and TRBJ2-3; D remains unclear. The V end lost 5 bases, the J end lost 4 bases, and 7 bases lay between the germline ends. The CDR3 runs 12 residues. In germline, CDR1 is SGHTA, CDR2 FQGNSA. CDR3 region: CASSHFADTQYF. The DNA for the CDR3 is TGTGCCAGCAGCCACTTCGCAGATACGCAGTATTTT. The full variable domain, completed using reference TRBV7-2 and TRBJ2-3, is GAGVSQSPSNKVTEKGKDVELRCDPISGHTALYWYRQSLGQGLEFLIYFQGNSAPDKSGLPSDRFSAERTGGSVSTLTIQRTQQEDSAVYLCASSHFADTQYFGPGTRLTVL.

V and J are TRBV20-1 and TRBJ1-6, with TRBD1 identical over 7 bases. Germline assignment: CDR1 DFQATT and CDR2 SNEGSKA (reference sequence). Trimming took 1 base from V and 7 from J; bases not matched to a gene: 7. This CDR3 has 15 amino acids. Here the CDR3 reads CSARVTGTANSPLHF. The CDR3 DNA is TGCAGTGCTAGAGTCACCGGGACAGCGAATTCACCCCTCCACTTT.

The chain couples TRBV24-1 to TRBJ2-2; 8 positions agree with TRBD1. Germline lookup yields CDR1 KGHDR and CDR2 SFDVKD. V was pared by 10 bases and J by 1 base, with 7 bases of the junction left unmatched. CDR3 size: 15 residues. CDR3 nucleotide sequence: TGTGCCACGGCGAGGACAGGGAAGAACACCGGGGAGCTGTTTTTT. Translation: CATARTGKNTGELFF.

This clonotype was seen more than once but under ten times. The chain recombines TRBV28 with TRBJ2-7; D may be TRBD1 (5 bases). The CDR3 has 12 amino acids. The germline V gene has CDR1 MDHEN and CDR2 SYDVKM. The ends were cut back, 1 base at V and 4 bases at J, with 5 bases in the middle. The CDR3 loop is CASSLSGYEQYV. CDR3 in DNA: TGTGCCAGCAGTTTATCAGGGTACGAGCAGTACGTC.

The chain links TRBV18 to TRBJ2-5; 7 positions agree with TRBD1. The CDR3 spans 13 residues. The V segment lost 5 bases and the J segment 3 bases; nucleotides outside the gene matches: 3. The germline V gene encodes CDR1 KGHSH and CDR2 LQKENI. CDR3 nucleotides: TGTGCCAGCTCAGGGACAGCCAAAGAGACCCAGTACTTC. Its translation: CASSGTAKETQYF.

This chain uses TRBV5-1 with TRBJ1-1, with D possibly being TRBD1 (6 bases). This CDR3 region has 15 residues. The germline V gene encodes CDR1 SGHRS and CDR2 YFSETQ. V was trimmed by 1 base and J by 3 bases, leaving 13 bases between them. The chain's CDR3 is CASSLSQGVYTEAFF. Written as DNA, the CDR3 is TGCGCCAGCAGCTTGTCACAGGGTGTGTACACTGAAGCTTTCTTT.

This clonotype was seen a few times. V is TRBV24-1 and J is TRBJ1-5; the D gene is possibly TRBD1 (6 bases). Trimming removed 5 bases from V and 6 bases from J, with 10 bases in between. Germline lookup yields CDR1 KGHDR and CDR2 SFDVKD. The CDR3 covers 13 residues. Here the CDR3 reads CATSVTGSQPQHF. The CDR3 nucleotides read TGTGCCACCAGTGTAACAGGGAGTCAGCCCCAGCATTTT.

This clonotype was picked up a small number of times. The chain links TRBV6-5 to TRBJ1-4; maybe TRBD1 (6 bases). The CDR3 is 14 amino acids. Germline V gives CDR1 MNHEY, CDR2 SVGAGI. Deletions cut 5 bases from V and 8 bases from J, with 15 bases between. The CDR3 DNA is TGTGCCAGCAGTCAAGGGGGATTTCGGGAAAAACTGTTTTTT. As protein: CASSQGGFREKLFF.

This clonotype was seen many times. The chain combines TRBV11-2 with TRBJ2-3; D is unclear. CDR1 is SGHAT, CDR2 FQNNGV, per germline. Trimming stripped 1 base from V and 5 bases from J, with 10 bases between. The CDR3 consists of 14 residues. Here the CDR3 reads CASSLASPKDTQYF. The CDR3 DNA reads TGTGCCAGCAGCTTAGCGTCGCCTAAAGATACGCAGTATTTT.

A few counts support this clonotype. The chain employs TRBV2 and TRBJ2-5; possibly TRBD2 for D (6 bases). This CDR3 has 11 amino acids. V was trimmed by 7 bases and J by 7 bases, leaving 10 bases between them. Germline CDR1 reads SNHLY; CDR2 reads FYNNEI. The CDR3 bases are TGTGCCAGCAACCGGAGGGGGACCCAGTACTTC. As protein: CASNRRGTQYF.

The genes are TRBV5-4 and TRBJ2-2; TRBD2 matches 8 bases. There are 15 residues in the CDR3. CDR1 is SGHNT and CDR2 is YYREEE in the germline V gene (reference sequence). J lost 6 bases, V lost 4 bases, and 8 bases had no gene match. The CDR3 region has the DNA TGTGCCAGCAGCCTCTTCGGGGGGGCCTCCGGGGAGCTGTTTTTT. Translation gives CASSLFGGASGELFF.

This clonotype was seen a handful of times. The chain combines TRBV9 with TRBJ1-1; 12 positions match TRBD1. The germline gives CDR1 SGDLS, CDR2 YYNGEE. This CDR3 is 15 amino acids long. V lost 3 bases and J lost 3; bases outside the gene matches: 3. The CDR3 nucleotides are TGTGCCAGCAGCGCGGGACAGGGGGCGGACACTGAAGCTTTCTTT. Encoded protein: CASSAGQGADTEAFF.

This clonotype was counted a few times. The V gene is TRBV12-3 or TRBV12-4, the J gene TRBJ2-7; no firm D call. The CDR3 covers 15 residues. The V end lost 3 bases, the J end lost 3 bases, and 15 bases lay between the germline ends. CDR3 DNA sequence: TGTGCCAGCAGTTTTGGTCGCGGATCCTTCTACGAGCAGTACTTC. Translation: CASSFGRGSFYEQYF.

The chain combines TRBV10-3 with TRBJ2-6; TRBD2 agrees at 13 bases. The CDR3 is 16 amino acids. Germline assignment: CDR1 ENHRY and CDR2 SYGVKD. V was pared by 6 bases and J by 2 bases, with 1 base of the junction left unmatched. The CDR3 region is CAISGTSGAGANVLTF. For the CDR3, the DNA is TGTGCCATCAGCGGGACTAGCGGGGCTGGGGCCAACGTCCTGACTTTC.

The table lists this clonotype with a few counts. The V gene is TRBV15, the J gene TRBJ2-5; tentatively, D is TRBD1 or TRBD2 (6 bases each). Germline CDR1 reads LNHNV; CDR2 reads YYDKDF (reference sequence). The CDR3 covers 15 residues. V dropped 8 bases and J dropped 1 base, with 17 bases sitting between them. CDR3 protein: CATAFEGGIQETQYF. The CDR3 region has the DNA TGTGCCACCGCGTTTGAGGGGGGAATCCAAGAGACCCAGTACTTC. Complete variable domain (other parts from reference TRBV15 and TRBJ2-5): DAMVIQNPRYQVTQFGKPVTLSCSQTLNHNVMYWYQQKSSQAPKLLFHYYDKDFNNEADTPDNFQSRRPNTSFCFLDIRSPGLGDTAMYLCATAFEGGIQETQYFGPGTRLLVL.

This clonotype was seen more than once but under ten times. The chain employs TRBV14 and TRBJ2-1, with 9 bases that match TRBD1. J was trimmed by 3 bases and V by 4 bases; bases with no gene match: 4. The CDR3 runs to 15 residues. CDR1 SGHDN and CDR2 FVKESK come from the germline V gene. This chain's CDR3 is CASSPQGARYNEQFF. DNA for the CDR3: TGTGCCAGCAGCCCACAGGGGGCACGCTACAATGAGCAGTTCTTC.

At least ten counts were recorded for this clonotype. The genes are TRBV10-2 and TRBJ1-1, with D unclear. The CDR3 is made up of 13 amino acids. The germline V and J ends were trimmed by 3 bases and 4 bases, with 9 bases remaining between them. Germline V gives CDR1 WSHSY, CDR2 SAAADI. CDR3 loop: CASSDAGLTEAFF. CDR3 in DNA: TGCGCCAGCAGTGATGCAGGCCTCACTGAAGCTTTCTTT.

This chain uses TRBV7-2 with TRBJ2-3; TRBD1 or TRBD2 may be the D gene (6 bases each). The germline gives CDR1 SGHTA, CDR2 FQGNSA. This CDR3 has 14 amino acids. Trimming took 5 bases from V and 6 from J, leaving 15 bases between them. The CDR3 bases are TGTGCCAGCAGCCTGTCTGACGGGGGCGATACGCAGTATTTT. Amino acid sequence: CASSLSDGGDTQYF.

This clonotype has just a few counts. The rearrangement joins TRBV7-8 to TRBJ1-5; TRBD1 matches 9 bases. Germline loops: CDR1 SGHVS, CDR2 FQNEAQ. With 5 bases clipped from V and 7 bases from J, the junction kept 9 bases outside the gene matches. The CDR3 loop spans 15 amino acids. CDR3 nucleotide sequence: TGTGCCAGCAGCCCATTATACAGGGGGCACCAGCCCCAGCATTTT. It translates to CASSPLYRGHQPQHF.

The chain links TRBV12-3 or TRBV12-4 to TRBJ1-2, with D unclear. The V end lost 6 bases, the J end lost 1 base, and 15 bases lay between the germline ends. This CDR3 has 15 amino acids. The CDR3 spells CASSLYPTINYGYTF. In DNA, the CDR3 is TGTGCCAGCAGCCTATACCCAACTATTAACTATGGCTACACCTTC.

This clonotype showed up just a few times. This chain connects TRBV2 to TRBJ2-7, with 9 bases aligning to TRBD1. The CDR3 consists of 14 residues. The trim removed 7 bases at V and 3 bases at J, leaving 7 bases unmatched. The germline V gene has CDR1 SNHLY and CDR2 FYNNEI. CDR3: CASNQGTGLYEQYF. CDR3 nucleotides: TGTGCCAGCAACCAAGGGACAGGGCTCTACGAGCAGTACTTC.

The chain recombines TRBV5-1 with TRBJ2-2, with 9 bases that match TRBD1. Germline assignment: CDR1 SGHRS and CDR2 YFSETQ. The CDR3 runs to 15 residues. V lost 4 bases and J lost 6; bases outside the gene matches: 7. The CDR3 spells CASSPGTGRPGELFF. DNA for the CDR3: TGCGCCAGCAGCCCCGGGACAGGGCGTCCCGGGGAGCTGTTTTTT.

This clonotype has more than one count but fewer than ten. The chain has TRBV10-3 and TRBJ1-1, with D possibly TRBD1 on 6 matching bases. The CDR3 runs to 16 residues. The ends were cut back, 0 bases at V and 1 base at J, with 12 bases in the middle. Germline CDR1 and CDR2: ENHRY and SYGVKD. CDR3 sequence: CAISESTGLENTEAFF. The CDR3 bases are TGTGCCATCAGTGAGTCAACAGGGCTAGAGAACACTGAAGCTTTCTTT.

This clonotype was counted only a few times. The chain carries TRBV9 and TRBJ2-5; TRBD2 aligns across 9 bases. J was trimmed by 1 base and V by 2 bases; bases with no gene match: 3. CDR1 SGDLS and CDR2 YYNGEE come from the germline V gene. The CDR3 spans 15 residues. CDR3 sequence (DNA): TGTGCCAGCAGCGTTTCTAGCGGGGTCCAAGAGACCCAGTACTTC. Protein product: CASSVSSGVQETQYF.

This clonotype has a count of ten or more. CDR3: CAITGAPSTDTQYF. The CDR3 nucleotides read TGTGCCATCACAGGTGCCCCTAGCACAGATACGCAGTATTTT. V is TRBV10-3 and J is TRBJ2-3; D remains ambiguous. Per the germline V gene, CDR1 is ENHRY and CDR2 is SYGVKD. Trimming cost V 7 bases and J 0 bases, with 11 bases left between them. This CDR3 is built from 14 residues.